These 21 T cell receptor beta chains share one sample of origin, sequenced in a study of blood T cells in healthy people across ages. A second about 6 to 12 cycle PCR used barcoded and J-beta primers. TCRdb itself ran the 5' RACE reads through MiXCR, one entry per CDR3 protein. The sample has 780,000 or so distinct CDR3 sequences, around half seen once; the top ten hold approximately 40%. Source material: blood. These receptors were obtained from a man older than 75 in good health.

Note on this clonotype: One junction end disagrees with the germline gene, perhaps due to a read error. The V gene is TRBV5-1, the J gene TRBJ2-1; perhaps TRBD2 as D (6 bases). Germline CDR1 reads SGHRS; CDR2 reads YFSETQ. The CDR3 has 18 amino acids. The CDR3 here is CASSPGTADLISGNERFF. The DNA of the CDR3 is TGCGCCAGCAGCCCCGGGACTGCAGACCTGATTTCCGGCAATGAGCGGTTCTTC.

CDR3 sequence: CASSLASSGTSGIREQYF. In DNA, the CDR3 is TGCGCCAGCAGCTTGGCTTCTTCAGGGACTAGTGGGATAAGGGAGCAGTACTTC. V and J are TRBV5-1 and TRBJ2-5; 8 bases align to TRBD2. This CDR3 spans 18 amino acids. Germline trimming cut 0 bases from V and 11 bases from J; bases unmatched to any gene: 21. The V gene's germline CDR1 is SGHRS and CDR2 YFSETQ.

The genes are TRBV10-3 and TRBJ2-5; 9 nucleotides agree with TRBD2. Germline CDR1 ENHRY, CDR2 SYGVKD. J was trimmed by 11 bases and V by 3 bases; bases with no gene match: 16. The CDR3 runs to 16 residues. The CDR3 region has the DNA TGTGCCATCAGTGACCCCAGTAGCGGGAGCGTCAATGAGCAGTACTTC. It codes for CAISDPSSGSVNEQYF.

The V and J genes are TRBV29-1 and TRBJ1-2; no clear D gene. V was shortened by 6 bases and J by 8 bases, with 13 bases between the two germline ends. The CDR3 has 11 residues. CDR1 and CDR2 from the germline V gene are SQVTM and ANQGSEA. The CDR3 protein is CSVDGVWGYTF. The DNA of the CDR3 is TGCAGCGTAGACGGAGTTTGGGGCTACACCTTC. The complete variable domain, with remaining parts taken from reference TRBV29-1 and TRBJ1-2, reads SAVISQKPSRDICQRGTSLTIQCQVDSQVTMMFWYRQQPGQSLTLIATANQGSEATYESGFVIDKFPISRPNLTFSTLTVSNMSPEDSSIYLCSVDGVWGYTFGSGTRLTVV.

CDR3 amino acids: CASSLGGTSGSWHEQYF. CDR3 DNA: TGTGCCAGCAGCTTAGGAGGGACTAGCGGGAGTTGGCACGAGCAGTACTTC. The rearrangement uses TRBV7-9 and TRBJ2-7; 14 positions match TRBD2. The CDR3 has 17 residues. CDR1 and CDR2 from the germline V gene are SEHNR and FQNEAQ (reference sequence). V lost 1 base, J lost 5 bases, and 7 bases stayed unmatched.

This chain connects TRBV5-1 to TRBJ1-3; D remains ambiguous. CDR3 length: 13 residues. V was cut by 2 bases and J by 10 bases, with 13 bases left in between. Germline CDR1 and CDR2: SGHRS and YFSETQ. DNA for the CDR3: TGCGCCAGCAGCTTCGTCGGCAGCTTAACCATATATTTT. Translation gives CASSFVGSLTIYF.

This clonotype was counted between two and nine times. This chain links TRBV5-1 with TRBJ2-5, with D tentatively TRBD2 (7 bases). Deletions cut 4 bases from V and 5 bases from J, with 18 bases between. CDR3 size: 15 residues. Germline V gene data show CDR1 as SGHRS and CDR2 as YFSETQ. CDR3 sequence (DNA): TGCGCCAGCAGCGTGGGCCGGGGGGCTAGTGAGACCCAGTACTTC. Amino acid sequence: CASSVGRGASETQYF. The full variable domain, with the rest looked up from reference TRBV5-1 and TRBJ2-5, is KAGVTQTPRYLIKTRGQQVTLSCSPISGHRSVSWYQQTPGQGLQFLFEYFSETQRNKGNFPGRFSGRQFSNSRSEMNVSTLELGDSALYLCASSVGRGASETQYFGPGTRLLVL.

The gene calls are TRBV20-1 and TRBJ1-1; D remains ambiguous. With 3 bases removed from V and 0 bases from J, the gap between germline ends came to 11 bases. This CDR3 spans 14 amino acids. Germline assignment: CDR1 DFQATT and CDR2 SNEGSKA (reference sequence). The CDR3 sequence: CSASFRVMNTEAFF. DNA of the CDR3: TGCAGTGCTAGTTTCCGGGTGATGAACACTGAAGCTTTCTTT.

In this sample, this clonotype turned up a few times. The chain employs TRBV20-1 and TRBJ2-3; 9 bases map to TRBD2. In germline, CDR1 is DFQATT, CDR2 SNEGSKA (reference sequence). V trimming: 6 bases; J trimming: 5 bases; junction bases outside the gene matches: 15. The CDR3 runs 16 residues. CDR3 residues: CSASGWREGTRDTQYF. As DNA, the CDR3 is TGCAGTGCCAGTGGTTGGCGGGAGGGGACTAGAGATACGCAGTATTTT.

This chain connects TRBV25-1 to TRBJ2-7, with 7 positions matching TRBD2. The CDR3 is 18 residues long. From germline, CDR1 is MGHDK and CDR2 SYGVNS. The trim removed 5 bases at V and 3 bases at J, leaving 19 bases unmatched. The CDR3 is CASSRSRATSSSFYEQYF. CDR3 bases: TGTGCCAGCAGTCGGAGCAGGGCGACTAGCTCTTCATTCTACGAGCAGTACTTC.

CDR3 DNA: TGTGCCAGCAGTTTATATACGGGATCGTCAGATACGCAGTATTTT. Its protein product is CASSLYTGSSDTQYF. V gene TRBV12-3 or TRBV12-4 combines with J gene TRBJ2-3; a possible D gene is TRBD2 (5 bases). This CDR3 has 15 residues. The V and J ends lost 2 bases and 4 bases respectively, with 13 bases between them.

This chain links TRBV6-6 with TRBJ1-1; unclear D gene. The V and J ends lost 6 bases and 6 bases respectively, with 17 bases between them. The CDR3 loop spans 14 amino acids. Germline V gene data show CDR1 as MNHNY and CDR2 as SVGAGI (reference sequence). This CDR3 is CASSPSPGRPEAFF. Here the CDR3 DNA reads TGTGCCAGCAGCCCCTCGCCGGGAAGGCCTGAAGCTTTCTTT.

The chain uses TRBV20-1 and TRBJ1-4; 10 bases line up with TRBD1. The length of the CDR3 is 14 residues. Germline V CDR1 and CDR2: DFQATT, SNEGSKA (reference sequence). The J segment lost 7 bases and the V segment lost 6 bases, leaving 8 bases of the junction unmatched. The CDR3 DNA reads as TGCAGTGCCAGACAGGGGGCGGGACCTGAAAAACTGTTTTTT. It is translated as CSARQGAGPEKLFF.

This rearrangement joins TRBV9 to TRBJ2-2; possible D gene TRBD2, 6 bases. CDR3 length equals 15 residues. Per the germline V gene, CDR1 is SGDLS and CDR2 is YYNGEE. Trimming removed 6 bases at V and 4 bases at J, with 16 bases between. CDR3 loop: CASTTGDLFTGELFF. The CDR3 bases are TGTGCCAGCACGACGGGGGACCTTTTCACCGGGGAGCTGTTTTTT.

This clonotype turned up a few times. This chain connects TRBV20-1 to TRBJ2-1, with 13 nucleotides matching TRBD2. V lost 6 bases, J lost 7 bases, and 15 bases stayed unmatched. The CDR3 totals 17 residues. CDR1 is DFQATT, CDR2 SNEGSKA, per germline (reference sequence). CDR3 region: CSARTSGSTLGFNEQFF. In nucleotides, the CDR3 is TGCAGTGCCAGGACTAGCGGGAGTACCTTGGGGTTTAATGAGCAGTTCTTC.

This chain connects TRBV2 to TRBJ2-7; D may be TRBD1 (5 bases). The CDR3 runs 13 residues. Germline loops: CDR1 SNHLY, CDR2 FYNNEI. Trimming took off 6 bases at V and 3 bases at J, with 12 bases between the two ends. The DNA of the CDR3 is TGTGCCAGCAGGCCCCAACAGGTCTACGAGCAGTACTTC. This encodes CASRPQQVYEQYF.

Written as DNA, the CDR3 is TGCGCCAGCAGCTTGGCCGGGCAGTTCGCCAATGAGCAGTTCTTC. As protein: CASSLAGQFANEQFF. The chain uses TRBV5-1 and TRBJ2-1; D is unclear. The CDR3 consists of 15 residues. Germline V gene sequence: CDR1 SGHRS, CDR2 YFSETQ. Trimming left V 0 bases short and J 6 bases short, with 13 bases between.

The CDR3 loop is CASSEAPGWEFF. The CDR3, as DNA: TGTGCCAGCAGTGAAGCGCCAGGGTGGGAGTTCTTC. The rearrangement joins TRBV2 to TRBJ2-1; D perhaps matches TRBD1 (5 bases). CDR3 length: 12 residues. V lost 0 bases and J 14 bases, leaving 11 bases between the germline ends. CDR1 and CDR2 (germline): SNHLY, FYNNEI.

This clonotype came up a few times. The CDR3 coding sequence is TGTGCCAGCAGTTTTGCGGGGAACACTGAAGCTTTCTTT. It is translated as CASSFAGNTEAFF. V usage is TRBV12-3 or TRBV12-4 and J usage is TRBJ1-1, with no clear D. CDR3 size: 13 residues. The V end was cut by 3 bases, the J end by 1 base, with 6 bases between.

The V call is TRBV12-3 or TRBV12-4, the J call TRBJ2-7; maybe TRBD2 (5 bases). The CDR3 length is 15 residues. Trimming took 4 bases from V and 3 from J, leaving 16 bases between them. CDR3 DNA: TGTGCCAGCAGTTCTTACGGGGAGCCCGACTACGAGCAGTACTTC. It encodes CASSSYGEPDYEQYF.

The sample holds many counts of this clonotype. This chain joins TRBV7-8 and TRBJ2-3, with TRBD2 as a possible D gene (5 bases). Trimming left V 7 bases short and J 0 bases short, with 11 bases between. Per the germline V gene, CDR1 is SGHVS and CDR2 is FQNEAQ. The CDR3 consists of 14 residues. CDR3 nucleotide sequence: TGTGCCAGCACCTTGGACTCGAGCACAGATACGCAGTATTTT. It yields the protein CASTLDSSTDTQYF.